Sequencing of this T cell receptor (beta chain) was carried out in a study of T cells after yellow fever vaccination. This clonotype was picked up one time. Its antigen is still unknown. CDR1 and CDR2 from the germline V gene are SGDLS and YYNGEE. The CDR3 runs 16 residues. J lost 0 bases, V lost 3 bases, and 4 bases had no gene match. Notes on the study in general: Though it reached lower strength, the secondary response hit its peak faster, day 5 versus 15. Most primary-vaccination clones reappeared after the booster (about 95% CD4, 88% CD8). CD4 and CD8 compartments shared a small share of clonotypes, likely from convergent recombination.

Researchers made TCR cDNA using 5'RACE template switching, and this step added a universal primer site and UMIs. A single record per CDR3 protein comes from TCRdb applying MiXCR to the 5' RACE reads. The profile shows some 160,000 distinct CDR3 sequences, about a tenth of them singletons. This clonotype originated in a young man who received the YFV17D yellow fever vaccine. This rearrangement joins TRBV9 to TRBJ2-1, with 9 bases that match TRBD1. The sequenced sample was CD8+ T cells sorted from PBMCs, obtained 45 days after the yellow fever booster vaccination. The CDR3 nucleotides are TGTGCCAGCAGCGAGGAGGGACAGGGCTCCTACAATGAGCAGTTCTTC. Its protein product is CASSEEGQGSYNEQFF.